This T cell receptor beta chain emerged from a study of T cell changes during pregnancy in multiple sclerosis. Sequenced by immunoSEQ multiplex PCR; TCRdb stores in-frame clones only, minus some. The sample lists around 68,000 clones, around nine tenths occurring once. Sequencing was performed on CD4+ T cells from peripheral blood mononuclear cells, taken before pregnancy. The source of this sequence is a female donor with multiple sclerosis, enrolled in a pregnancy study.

The CDR3 DNA sequence: TGTGCCATCAGCCAATCACAGGGGGCCTACGAGCAGTACTTC. It translates to CAISQSQGAYEQYF. V usage is TRBV10-3 and J usage is TRBJ2-7; TRBD1 matches 8 bases. V shed 6 bases, J shed 2 bases, and the junction held 6 bases outside the gene matches. The CDR3 consists of 14 residues. Germline loops: CDR1 ENHRY, CDR2 SYGVKD.